These T cell receptor beta chains were read from a single sample in a study of T cell repertoires and HLA-DP antigens. The antigens for these receptors are not known. Assay used: immunoSEQ multiplex PCR; TCRdb lists only in-frame clones, some missing. Of about 110,000 clones in the sample, about 92% are singletons; the top ten hold less than 0.35%. Specimen: CD4+ T cells from PBMCs. The receptor set was obtained from a woman aged 18-29 years in good health and CMV-seronegative. CDR3s include the opening cysteine and the closing phenylalanine or tryptophan. D genes are given only for firm matches. Some rows have no size entry. The others give once, few or many, or a class for an expanded clone.

TRBD1,TRBV6-1,TRBJ1-2,few,TGTGCCAGCAGTGGACGACAGGGGGCGGGCTATGGCTACACCTTC,CASSGRQGAGYGYTF
.,TRBV28,TRBJ1-2,.,TGTGCCAGCAGTAGGGAGATCTATGGCTACACCTTC,CASSREIYGYTF
.,TRBV5-4,TRBJ2-2,once,TGTGCCAGCAGCTTGGTGGGCACCGGGGAGCTGTTTTTT,CASSLVGTGELFF
.,TRBV6-5,TRBJ2-1,.,TGTGCCAGCAGTCGCGGGAATGAGCAGTTCTTC,CASSRGNEQFF
.,TRBV9,TRBJ2-1,.,TGTGCCAGCAGCGTGGCGTCCAGCTCCTACAATGAGCAGTTCTTC,CASSVASSSYNEQFF
.,TRBV6-5,TRBJ1-1,once,TGTGCCAGCAGTGCGGGACTTCTTAACACTGAAGCTTTCTTT,CASSAGLLNTEAFF
.,TRBV27,TRBJ1-1,.,TGTGCCAGCAGCGCACAGTTGATCCTGACCGCCACTGAAGCTTTCTTT,CASSAQLILTATEAFF
TRBD1,TRBV6-1,TRBJ1-2,.,TGTGCCAGCAGGAACACAGGGGGGCTCTATGGCTACACCTTC,CASRNTGGLYGYTF
.,TRBV6-5,TRBJ2-4,.,TGTGCCAGCAGTTACGGGGCCCTAGGGGGAAACATTCAGTACTTC,CASSYGALGGNIQYF
.,TRBV25-1,TRBJ2-2,.,TGTGCCAGCAGTGAGGCCACCGGGGAGCTGTTTTTT,CASSEATGELFF
.,TRBV18,TRBJ1-1,.,TGTGCCAGCTCACAAAACAGCCGAAACTTGAACACTGAAGCTTTCTTT,CASSQNSRNLNTEAFF
.,TRBV30,TRBJ1-4,.,TGTGCCTGGAATTCGGGGATTCCTAATGAAAAACTGTTTTTT,CAWNSGIPNEKLFF
TRBD2,TRBV18,TRBJ2-5,.,TGTGCCAGCTCACCTGGACTAGCCCAAGAGACCCAGTACTTC,CASSPGLAQETQYF
TRBD2,TRBV19,TRBJ2-5,.,TGTGCCAGTAGTATAGCAGGCGGGAGCGAGACCCAGTACTTC,CASSIAGGSETQYF